A selection of T cell receptor beta chains follows, all from one sample in a study of blood T cell repertoires in COVID-19. Some clones are missing from TCRdb's copy, which holds only in-frame ones; the method was immunoSEQ multiplex PCR. The sample lists around 380,000 clones; 70% to 85% were seen once. Material: peripheral blood. The receptors were sampled from a human donor with acute or convalescent COVID-19. The donor label of this sample is uncertain. CDR3s include the opening cysteine and the closing phenylalanine or tryptophan. D genes are given only for firm matches. The size of a clone is reported for some rows only, either as once, few or many, or as a class for expanded clones.

j_call clone_size d_call v_call cdr3_aa cdr3_nt
TRBJ2-3 once TRBD2 TRBV27 CASSPRTSGTDTQYF TGTGCCAGCAGTCCCCGGACTAGCGGCACAGATACGCAGTATTTT
TRBJ2-1 - - TRBV27 CASSSRGSGDEQFF TGTGCCAGCAGTTCGCGAGGGAGTGGCGATGAGCAGTTCTTC
TRBJ2-2 - - TRBV19 CASSIVSRVHRTGELFF TGTGCCAGTAGTATAGTCAGCAGGGTCCATAGGACCGGGGAGCTGTTTTTT
TRBJ2-7 - TRBD1 TRBV27 CASSLKSSPGQGLEQYF TGTGCCAGCAGTCTCAAATCTTCCCCGGGACAGGGGCTCGAGCAGTACTTC
TRBJ2-3 - TRBD1 TRBV7-9 CASSAGTGMSTDTQYF TGTGCCAGCAGCGCCGGGACAGGGATGAGCACAGATACGCAGTATTTT
TRBJ1-2 - TRBD1 TRBV6-5 CASSQFTGVTGYTF TGTGCCAGCAGTCAATTTACAGGGGTCACTGGCTACACCTTC
TRBJ1-2 few TRBD1 TRBV7-9 CASRPGQGGYGYTF TGTGCCAGCAGACCCGGACAGGGGGGCTATGGCTACACCTTC
TRBJ2-1 - - TRBV5-1 CASSFVGLFDHEQFF TGCGCCAGCAGCTTTGTGGGCCTTTTCGATCATGAGCAGTTCTTC
TRBJ2-7 once - TRBV14 CASSQTPRGSSYEQYF TGTGCCAGCAGCCAGACACCTCGTGGAAGCTCCTACGAGCAGTACTTC
TRBJ2-3 few - TRBV10-3 CAISETLGGLSDTQYF TGTGCCATCAGTGAGACACTAGGGGGATTATCAGATACGCAGTATTTT
TRBJ1-2 - - TRBV3-1/TRBV3-2 CASSQGAGLSVGYTF TGTGCCAGCAGCCAAGGGGCCGGTCTCAGTGTTGGTTACACCTTC
TRBJ1-2 - - TRBV29-1 CSVEHRANYGYTF TGCAGCGTTGAGCACAGGGCTAACTATGGCTACACCTTC
TRBJ1-6 - TRBD1 TRBV4-1 CASSQDGDRGSSPLHF TGCGCCAGCAGCCAAGATGGGGACAGGGGGAGTTCACCCCTCCACTTT
TRBJ1-2 few - TRBV7-9 CASSRPKTTGFDYGYTF TGTGCCAGCAGCCGGCCCAAAACGACAGGTTTTGACTATGGCTACACCTTC
TRBJ2-2 - - TRBV5-1 CASSSGTYDTGELFF TGCGCCAGCAGCTCCGGGACTTACGACACCGGGGAGCTGTTTTTT
TRBJ2-7 - - TRBV2 CASTEGRVSYEQYF TGTGCCAGCACCGAGGGTAGGGTGTCCTACGAGCAGTACTTC
TRBJ1-6 - TRBD1 TRBV3-1/TRBV3-2 CASSRQGVSPLHF TGTGCCAGCAGCCGACAGGGAGTTTCACCCCTCCACTTT
TRBJ1-1 few TRBD1 TRBV5-6 CASRQITGGRTEAFF TGTGCCAGCAGACAAATTACAGGGGGCAGGACTGAAGCTTTCTTT
TRBJ2-5 - - TRBV7-8 CASSRGPVTETQYF TGTGCCAGCAGCCGAGGTCCAGTTACCGAGACCCAGTACTTC
TRBJ2-3 - TRBD1 TRBV6-5 CASSGQGSDTQYF TGTGCCAGCAGCGGACAGGGATCAGATACGCAGTATTTT
TRBJ2-3 - TRBD2 TRBV7-9 CASSLQGTSGATGGDTQYF TGTGCCAGCAGCTTACAAGGGACTAGCGGGGCCACCGGGGGAGATACGCAGTATTTT
TRBJ2-3 - - TRBV27 CASIEAGGTDTQYF TGTGCCAGCATCGAAGCCGGGGGAACAGATACGCAGTATTTT
TRBJ2-2 - TRBD2 TRBV9 CASSEGLAGGPGTGELFF TGTGCCAGCAGCGAGGGACTAGCGGGGGGGCCGGGCACCGGGGAGCTGTTTTTT
TRBJ2-7 few TRBD2 TRBV28 CASSSQRTSGSSYEQYF TGTGCCAGCAGTTCCCAACGGACTAGCGGGAGTTCCTACGAGCAGTACTTC
TRBJ1-6 - - TRBV10-3 CATTSSYNSPLHF TGTGCCACCACCAGCTCCTATAATTCACCCCTCCACTTT
TRBJ1-2 - TRBD1 TRBV5-5 CASSLTGANYGYTF TGTGCCAGCAGCTTGACAGGGGCTAACTATGGCTACACCTTC
TRBJ2-3 - - TRBV2 CASSFGVAGTDTQYF TGTGCCAGCAGTTTCGGGGTAGCGGGCACAGATACGCAGTATTTT
TRBJ1-5 - - TRBV2 CASTKNGVNQPQHF TGTGCCAGCACCAAGAACGGGGTTAATCAGCCCCAGCATTTT
TRBJ1-2 - - TRBV3-1/TRBV3-2 CASSLVGARGGYTF TGTGCCAGCAGCCTAGTAGGGGCGCGTGGGGGCTACACCTTC
TRBJ2-1 - - TRBV11-2 CASSLVVSTRNEQFF TGTGCCAGCAGCTTAGTGGTTTCTACCCGCAATGAGCAGTTCTTC
TRBJ2-2 - - TRBV6-5 CASKIYSGTGELFF TGTGCCAGCAAAATATATAGCGGTACCGGGGAGCTGTTTTTT
TRBJ1-2 - - TRBV28 CASSSAGGWGYTF TGTGCCAGCAGTTCCGCCGGGGGTTGGGGCTACACCTTC
TRBJ2-1 - TRBD2 TRBV29-1 CSGTSGSSYNEQFF TGCAGCGGGACTAGCGGGAGCTCCTACAATGAGCAGTTCTTC
TRBJ1-2 - - TRBV6-5 CASSLTTANYGYTF TGTGCCAGCAGTCTAACGACTGCTAACTATGGCTACACCTTC
TRBJ1-1 once - TRBV19 CASSMSGGGTEAFF TGTGCCAGTAGTATGTCGGGTGGAGGCACTGAAGCTTTCTTT
TRBJ1-4 - TRBD1 TRBV6-1 CASRTQGANEKLFF TGTGCCAGCAGAACACAGGGGGCAAATGAAAAACTGTTTTTT
TRBJ1-1 - TRBD1 TRBV6-4 CASSLTGVGTEAFF TGTGCCAGCAGTCTAACAGGGGTCGGCACTGAAGCTTTCTTT
TRBJ2-3 - TRBD2 TRBV19 CASSTDGLARLTDTQYF TGTGCCAGTAGTACTGATGGACTAGCGCGACTCACAGATACGCAGTATTTT
TRBJ1-1 - - TRBV6-5 CASSWGHSEAFF TGTGCCAGCAGTTGGGGACACTCTGAAGCTTTCTTT
TRBJ2-5 once - TRBV6-6 CASSYSGLPGTQYF TGTGCCAGCAGTTACTCGGGCTTACCCGGGACCCAGTACTTC
TRBJ1-1 - TRBD1 TRBV30 CAWSGDRNTEAFF TGTGCCTGGAGTGGGGACAGGAACACTGAAGCTTTCTTT
TRBJ1-1 - - TRBV20-1 CSARDNEAFF TGCAGTGCTAGAGATAATGAAGCTTTCTTT
TRBJ1-2 - TRBD1 TRBV5-1 CASSLAPGQKIYGYGYTF TGCGCCAGCAGCTTAGCGCCGGGACAGAAGATCTATGGCTATGGCTACACCTTC
TRBJ1-1 - - TRBV16 CASSQSVDKAFF TGTGCCAGCAGCCAATCCGTCGACAAAGCTTTCTTT
TRBJ2-1 once TRBD2 TRBV6-5 CASSYSIGTSRHEQFF TGTGCCAGCAGTTACTCGATCGGGACTAGCCGGCATGAGCAGTTCTTC
TRBJ1-1 - - TRBV12-3/TRBV12-4 CASRQQVGTFF TGTGCCAGCAGGCAACAGGTTGGAACTTTCTTT
TRBJ1-5 - TRBD1 TRBV28 CASRRTGTSNQPQHF TGTGCCAGCAGGAGGACAGGAACAAGCAATCAGCCCCAGCATTTT
TRBJ1-2 few TRBD1 TRBV10-3 CAISEPGGADYGYTF TGTGCCATCAGTGAGCCAGGGGGCGCGGACTATGGCTACACCTTC
TRBJ1-2 - - TRBV6-6 CASSQTTTNYGYTF TGTGCCAGCAGCCAGACAACAACTAACTATGGCTACACCTTC